These 8 T cell receptor beta chains were sequenced from one sample in a study of T cell responses to AZD1222 COVID-19 vaccine. TCRdb's copy holds only in-frame clones and misses some; the assay was immunoSEQ multiplex PCR. The data hold some 120,000 clones, with around 92% observed a single time. Source: peripheral blood, taken 28 days after the second AZD1222 dose. These receptors all come from an adult who received the AZD1222 COVID-19 vaccine.

J is TRBJ1-2 and V is TRBV6-5; no clear D gene. Per the germline V gene, CDR1 is MNHEY and CDR2 is SVGAGI. V gave up 10 bases and J gave up 4 bases, with 16 bases separating them. This CDR3 is 13 amino acids long. The CDR3 here is CATGIGPFYGYTF. CDR3 nucleotides: TGTGCCACCGGTATCGGGCCATTCTATGGCTACACCTTC.

This clone was detected only once. This chain uses TRBV6-5 with TRBJ1-2; D might be TRBD1 (6 bases). The germline CDR1 and CDR2 sequences are MNHEY and SVGAGI. With 2 bases removed from V and 1 base from J, the gap between germline ends came to 14 bases. The CDR3 runs 16 residues. The CDR3 bases are TGTGCCAGCAGTTACCACAGGGAAACTGTTAACTATGGCTACACCTTC. This encodes CASSYHRETVNYGYTF.

The sample holds one count of this clone. This chain connects TRBV14 to TRBJ1-1, with a possible D match to TRBD1 (5 bases). This CDR3 has 15 amino acids. Trimming removed 6 bases from V and 5 bases from J, with 19 bases in between. Germline lookup yields CDR1 SGHDN and CDR2 FVKESK. The CDR3 sequence: CASRPAGQGWTEAFF. The DNA of the CDR3 is TGTGCCAGCAGACCTGCGGGCCAGGGATGGACTGAAGCTTTCTTT.

This clone was seen a single time. The rearrangement uses TRBV19 and TRBJ1-3; D remains ambiguous. V was trimmed by 2 bases and J by 0 bases, leaving 8 bases between them. Germline lookup yields CDR1 LNHDA and CDR2 SQIVND (reference sequence). The CDR3 covers 15 residues. CDR3 residues: CASSILTSSGNTIYF. The CDR3 DNA sequence: TGTGCCAGTAGTATATTAACAAGCTCTGGAAACACCATATATTTT. Filled out from reference TRBV19 and TRBJ1-3, the complete variable domain reads DGGITQSPKYLFRKEGQNVTLSCEQNLNHDAMYWYRQDPGQGLRLIYYSQIVNDFQKGDIAEGYSVSREKKESFPLTVTSAQKNPTAFYLCASSILTSSGNTIYFGEGSWLTVV.

The V and J genes are TRBV3-1 (or the pseudogene TRBV3-2) and TRBJ2-5; a possible D gene is TRBD2 (5 bases). V dropped 4 bases and J dropped 0 bases, with 9 bases sitting between them. Per germline, CDR1 LGHDT and CDR2 YNNKEL (reference sequence). The CDR3 spans 14 residues. The CDR3 loop is CASSPIGDQETQYF. The CDR3 nucleotides read TGTGCCAGCAGCCCCATCGGGGACCAAGAGACCCAGTACTTC.

The chain links TRBV3-1 (or the pseudogene TRBV3-2) to TRBJ1-2; D may be TRBD1 (5 bases). Trimming pared 1 base from V and 4 bases from J, leaving 16 bases between. Germline CDR1 reads LGHDT; CDR2 reads YNNKEL (reference sequence). CDR3 length: 16 residues. This CDR3 is CASSQGKWGISYGYTF. The CDR3 coding sequence is TGTGCCAGCAGCCAAGGAAAATGGGGCATCAGCTATGGCTACACCTTC.

The CDR3 sequence is CASSLNTGGSYEQYF. The CDR3 DNA sequence: TGTGCCAGCAGCTTAAATACAGGGGGTTCCTACGAGCAGTACTTC. The V gene is TRBV7-2, the J gene TRBJ2-7; 8 bases are a match to TRBD1. Germline lookup yields CDR1 SGHTA and CDR2 FQGNSA. This CDR3 is 15 amino acids long. V dropped 2 bases and J dropped 1; count of bases not matched to a gene: 4.

This chain uses TRBV3-1 (or the pseudogene TRBV3-2) with TRBJ1-2; D is ambiguous. Germline V gene lookup returns CDR1 LGHDT and CDR2 YNNKEL (reference sequence). The CDR3 extends over 13 amino acids. V gave up 3 bases and J gave up 6 bases, with 11 bases separating them. The CDR3 is CASSQDALNGYTF. CDR3 nucleotides: TGTGCCAGCAGCCAGGATGCCTTAAATGGCTACACCTTC.